The sequence of this T cell receptor (beta chain) was determined in a study of shared clonotypes between healthy human individuals. Study results and caveats: Sorted-subset sequencing, rarefaction showed, was incomplete despite large depth.

Germline V lookup: CDR1 LGHNA, CDR2 YSLEER. This CDR3 has 17 amino acids. The J segment lost 1 base and the V segment lost 0 bases, leaving 5 bases of the junction unmatched. On this clone itself: Its antigen remains unknown.

Once extracted for a subset, genomic DNA was divided evenly among several immunoSEQ plates. TCRdb's copy holds only in-frame clones and misses some; the assay was immunoSEQ multiplex PCR. The table lists roughly 2 million clones, 95% of them singletons, with roughly 0.13% in the top ten. The V call is TRBV4-3, the J call TRBJ2-2; 7 nucleotides match TRBD2. Material for sequencing was naive CD4+ T cells sorted from blood. The subset denotes: CD45RA+ positively selected. The receptor was isolated from a man aged 18 to 29 in good health. CDR3 coding DNA: TGCGCCAGCAGCCAAGATATGCTAGCGGTGAACACCGGGGAGCTGTTTTTT. This encodes CASSQDMLAVNTGELFF.